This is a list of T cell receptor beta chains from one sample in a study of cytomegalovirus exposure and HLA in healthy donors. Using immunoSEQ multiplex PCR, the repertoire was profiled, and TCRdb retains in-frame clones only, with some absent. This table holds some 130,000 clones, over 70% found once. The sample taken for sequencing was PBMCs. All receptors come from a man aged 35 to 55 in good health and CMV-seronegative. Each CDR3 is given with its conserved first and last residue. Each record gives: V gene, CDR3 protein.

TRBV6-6 CASSRGQPLDEQFF
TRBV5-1 CASSLPGQESNYGYTF
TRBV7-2 CASRFVRAGELFF
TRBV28 CASSPLGSVGYTF
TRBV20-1 CSALFGEQYF
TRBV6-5 CASSSLTSSEQYF
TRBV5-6 CASSPWTSRETQYF
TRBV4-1 CASSGTGQTQETQYF
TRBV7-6 CASVEGAGETQYF
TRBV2 CASRRTLAGVSGGEYF
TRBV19 CASSIGGTYNEQFF
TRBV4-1 CASSRGLAGGLSEQYF
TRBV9 CASSVASRQETQYF